This entry describes one T cell receptor (beta chain). In germline, CDR1 is SGHTA, CDR2 FQGTGA. Unmatched junction bases numbered 4, after V lost 0 bases and J lost 5 bases. The CDR3 is made up of 16 amino acids. Original data processing: Reference gene primer amplification gave nucleated cell count estimates. Assay: immunoSEQ multiplex PCR; the TCRdb copy retains only in-frame clones and omits some. V and J calls and clone size come straight from that table; D and trimming were deduced from the DNA. The table lists approximately 300,000 clones, 90% of them singletons, with 6% to 7% in the top ten. This record belongs to a study of blood T cell repertoires in COVID-19. Study information: There were acute and convalescent COVID-19 samples, and they came from the United States, Italy and Spain. T cells, B-cell-depleted T cells, or PBMCs supplied cDNA or gDNA.

Seattle patients were enrolled during active infection and followed longitudinally. The sequence was obtained from a woman in her twenties or thirties with COVID-19, enrolled during active disease. The material sequenced was peripheral blood. J is TRBJ2-1 and V is TRBV7-3; 10 positions match TRBD2. CDR3 in amino acids: CASSLTGLAGDNEQFF. CDR3 coding DNA: TGTGCCAGCAGCTTAACGGGGCTAGCGGGAGACAATGAGCAGTTCTTC.